Listed here are 10 T cell receptor beta chains from one sample, sequenced in a study of CD8 T cells in Susac syndrome. RNA totalling roughly 0.45 to 1 ug underwent reverse transcription with random hexamers. TCRdb ran MiXCR on the immunoSEQ multiplex PCR reads and lists one entry per CDR3 protein. The data show roughly 190,000 distinct CDR3 sequences, with just under 95% seen just once and around 0.11% held by the top ten. Source material: CD4+ T cells from PBMCs. The receptors come from a human donor in good health.

In regard to this clonotype: At one boundary the junction diverges from the germline segment, which might be a read error. The gene calls are TRBV6-2 or TRBV6-3 and TRBJ2-5; TRBD2 matches 11 bases. This CDR3 comprises 13 residues. Germline V gene lookup returns CDR1 MNHEY and CDR2 SVGEGT. The CDR3 coding sequence is TGTGCCAGCAGTAAACTAGCGGGAGAGGCCCAGTACTTC. It yields the protein CASSKLAGEAQYF.

V is TRBV7-9 and J is TRBJ1-2, with TRBD1 as a possible D gene (5 bases). Germline-derived CDR1 and CDR2 are SEHNR and FQNEAQ (reference sequence). This CDR3 is built from 14 residues. V shed 6 bases and J shed 8 bases, with 19 bases lying between them. CDR3 nucleotide sequence: TGTGCCAGCAGACACGGGACTCAGGAGGCGGGCTACACCTTC. Its protein product is CASRHGTQEAGYTF.

This clonotype was observed a single time. This chain connects TRBV30 to TRBJ2-1; 11 nucleotides match TRBD2. Germline CDR1 is GTSNPN and CDR2 is SVGIG (reference sequence). Germline trimming cut 0 bases from V and 9 bases from J; bases unmatched to any gene: 7. This CDR3 comprises 15 residues. The CDR3 here is CAWSVLAGAPGEQFF. Here the CDR3 DNA reads TGTGCCTGGAGTGTACTAGCGGGAGCCCCCGGTGAGCAGTTCTTC.

This clonotype was observed once. V and J are TRBV24-1 and TRBJ2-3, with D perhaps matching TRBD2 (6 bases). This CDR3 is 16 amino acids long. Germline CDR1 reads KGHDR; CDR2 reads SFDVKD. Trimming cost V 4 bases and J 4 bases, with 17 bases left between them. CDR3 coding DNA: TGTGCCACCAGTGACCCAGATCAGGAGGGCCCAGATACGCAGTATTTT. It encodes CATSDPDQEGPDTQYF.

The chain uses TRBV4-1 and TRBJ1-2; no definite D call. The CDR3 is 13 residues long. The V gene's germline CDR1 is MGHRA and CDR2 YSYEKL. Between the trimmed V and J ends, which lost 1 base and 6 bases, there was a span of 9 bases. CDR3 loop: CASSQVLGNGYTF. CDR3 bases: TGCGCCAGCAGCCAAGTTTTAGGGAATGGCTACACCTTC.

The rearrangement joins TRBV20-1 to TRBJ2-4; D unresolved. CDR3 length: 13 residues. Trimming left V 0 bases short and J 7 bases short, with 10 bases between. Germline CDR1 is DFQATT and CDR2 is SNEGSKA (reference sequence). CDR3 sequence reads: CSARDPGQNIQYF. CDR3 in DNA: TGCAGTGCTAGAGACCCGGGCCAGAACATTCAGTACTTC.

V and J are TRBV4-2 and TRBJ2-1; TRBD2 is a possible D gene (6 bases). V lost 1 base to trimming and J lost 3 bases, with 16 bases between them. The CDR3 runs 17 residues. CDR1 is LGHNA and CDR2 is YNFKEQ in the germline V gene. The CDR3 region has the DNA TGTGCCAGCAGCCAAGGGGCTCGGGACTTGGGCTACAATGAGCAGTTCTTC. It codes for CASSQGARDLGYNEQFF.

The rearrangement uses TRBV20-1 and TRBJ2-1; 8 bases fit TRBD1. The germline CDR1 and CDR2 sequences are DFQATT and SNEGSKA (reference sequence). The junction had 11 bases not matched to a gene; V was cut back by 3 bases and J by 13 bases. The CDR3 consists of 13 residues. The CDR3 nucleotides are TGCAGTGCTAGTCCTCCTGCCGGGACAGGCCAGTTCTTC. It encodes CSASPPAGTGQFF.

The chain recombines TRBV11-1 with TRBJ2-1, with 8 bases that match TRBD1. V lost 2 bases to trimming and J lost 8 bases; unmatched junction nucleotides: 5. The CDR3 consists of 14 residues. Germline assignment: CDR1 SGHAT and CDR2 FQDESV (reference sequence). Here the CDR3 DNA reads TGTGCCAGCAGCTTACACCCGACAGGGGATGAGCAGTTCTTC. Translation gives CASSLHPTGDEQFF. The variable domain in full, completed from reference TRBV11-1 and TRBJ2-1, reads EAEVAQSPRYKITEKSQAVAFWCDPISGHATLYWYRQILGQGPELLVQFQDESVVDDSQLPKDRFSAERLKGVDSTLKIQPAELGDSAMYLCASSLHPTGDEQFFGPGTRLTVL.

The CDR3 spells CSAMDRNYGYTF. CDR3 DNA: TGCAGTGCTATGGACAGGAACTATGGCTACACCTTC. The J gene is TRBJ1-2, the V gene TRBV20-1; TRBD1 matches at 7 bases. The V gene end was trimmed by 4 bases and the J gene end by 2 bases; junction bases not matched to a gene: 1. Germline CDR1 and CDR2: DFQATT and SNEGSKA (reference sequence). This CDR3 is built from 12 residues.